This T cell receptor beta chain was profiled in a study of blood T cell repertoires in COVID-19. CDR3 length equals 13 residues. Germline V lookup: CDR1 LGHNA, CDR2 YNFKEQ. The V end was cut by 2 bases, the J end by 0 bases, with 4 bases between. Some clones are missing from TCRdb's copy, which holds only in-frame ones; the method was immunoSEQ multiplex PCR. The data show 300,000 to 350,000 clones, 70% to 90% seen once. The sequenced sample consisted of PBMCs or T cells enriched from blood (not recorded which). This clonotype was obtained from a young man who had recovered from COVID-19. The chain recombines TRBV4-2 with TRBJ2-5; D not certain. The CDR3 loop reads CASSQRDQETQYF. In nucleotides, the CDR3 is TGTGCCAGCAGCCAACGGGACCAAGAGACCCAGTACTTC.